These T cell receptor beta chains were read from a single sample in a study of shared clonotypes between healthy human individuals. Produced via immunoSEQ multiplex PCR; TCRdb's table is partial and in-frame only. The table lists 2,100,000 or so clones, around 95% of them singletons, with 0.13% in the top ten. The sequenced sample was naive CD4+ T cells sorted from blood. The receptor set was obtained from a man aged 18 to 35 in good health. Each CDR3 is given with its conserved first and last residue. A D gene is named only where the DNA matches it firmly. Where a row states a size, it is once, few, many or the class of an expanded clone; other rows omit it.

NA,TRBV10-3,TRBJ1-2,NA,TGTGCCATCAGTGAGTCACAGGGACCCTATGGCTACACCTTC,CAISESQGPYGYTF
NA,TRBV18,TRBJ1-1,TRBD1,TGTGCCAGCTCACCGTCGGGGACAGGTGGGACTGAAGCTTTCTTT,CASSPSGTGGTEAFF
NA,TRBV5-1,TRBJ1-1,NA,TGCGCCAGCAGCTTGATGGGGAGCGACAGAATCTCCACTGAAGCTTTCTTT,CASSLMGSDRISTEAFF
NA,TRBV11-2,TRBJ1-1,TRBD1,TGTGCCAGCAGCTTCTACAGGGGTTCAACTGAAGCTTTCTTT,CASSFYRGSTEAFF
NA,TRBV7-9,TRBJ1-2,TRBD1,TGTGCCAGCAGCCCCCGGACAGGGGCGGGGAGCGGCTACACCTTC,CASSPRTGAGSGYTF
NA,TRBV29-1,TRBJ2-4,TRBD1,TGCAGCGTTGATGTAGGGGGCGAAAACATTCAGTACTTC,CSVDVGGENIQYF
NA,TRBV7-9,TRBJ2-1,NA,TGTGCCAGCAGCTTAGGGGACTCTTGGAGCTCCTACAATGAGCAGTTCTTC,CASSLGDSWSSYNEQFF
NA,TRBV6-6,TRBJ2-3,NA,TGTGCCAGCAGCCAAACAGACAGCAGCCCCCTGTATTTT,CASSQTDSSPLYF
NA,TRBV5-4,TRBJ1-2,NA,TGTGCCAGCAGCCAGGACACATCTAACTATGGCTACACCTTC,CASSQDTSNYGYTF
NA,TRBV6-1,TRBJ1-5,NA,TGTGCCAGCAGGGGGGGTAATCAGCCCCAGCATTTT,CASRGGNQPQHF
once,TRBV19,TRBJ2-7,TRBD1,TGTGCCAGTAGTCCTGACAGGGGATCCTACGAGCAGTACTTC,CASSPDRGSYEQYF
NA,TRBV7-3,TRBJ1-2,NA,TGTGCCAGCAGCGACGGACTGAGCTATGGCTACACCTTC,CASSDGLSYGYTF
NA,TRBV30,TRBJ1-2,NA,TGTGCCTGGAGAGAGGGGAAGACCTATGGCTACACCTTC,CAWREGKTYGYTF
NA,TRBV10-3,TRBJ2-7,NA,TGTGCCACCCAGGGACATGCCTCAAACCAGCAGTACTTC,CATQGHASNQQYF
NA,TRBV4-2,TRBJ1-2,NA,TGTGCCAGCAGCCCCCTTGGGGGAGCATCTGGGCACTATGGCTACACCTTC,CASSPLGGASGHYGYTF
NA,TRBV19,TRBJ1-1,TRBD1,TGTGCCAGTAGTGACAGGGCCCGTGGAGCTTTCTTT,CASSDRARGAFF
NA,TRBV5-1,TRBJ1-1,NA,TGCGCCAGCAGCTTGGAGGGGCGCATGAACACTGAAGCTTTCTTT,CASSLEGRMNTEAFF
few,TRBV5-1,TRBJ2-2,TRBD2,TGCGCCAGCAGCTTGGATAGTCAGGGACTAACCGGGGAGCTGTTTTTT,CASSLDSQGLTGELFF
NA,TRBV27,TRBJ1-4,NA,TGTGCCAGCAGTCCGACACGGGCAGCACTATCAACTAATGAAAAACTGTTTTTT,CASSPTRAALSTNEKLFF
NA,TRBV6-6,TRBJ2-7,NA,TGTGCCAGCAGTACCCCTGGGGGACCTCGGTCCTACGAGCAGTACTTC,CASSTPGGPRSYEQYF
NA,TRBV9,TRBJ2-1,TRBD2,TGTGCCAGCAGCCAGATGAGCGGGAGTGGGGAGTTCTTC,CASSQMSGSGEFF
NA,TRBV6-6,TRBJ2-1,TRBD2,TGTGCCAGCAGTCTAGCGGGAGCCCTCAATGAGCAGTTCTTC,CASSLAGALNEQFF
NA,TRBV9,TRBJ2-2,TRBD1,TGTGCCAGCAGCGTAGGGGGCACGGGACAGGGGGCTGGCACCGGGGAGCTGTTTTTT,CASSVGGTGQGAGTGELFF
NA,TRBV6-6,TRBJ2-5,NA,TGTGCCAGCAGTTACTCGCGGTTAGCGAAAGAGACCCAGTACTTC,CASSYSRLAKETQYF
once,TRBV9,TRBJ2-3,NA,TGTGCCAGCAGCGCAGGAGAGGGAGAAGGTGCAGATACGCAGTATTTT,CASSAGEGEGADTQYF
NA,TRBV4-1,TRBJ1-5,NA,TGCGCCAGCAGCCAAGATTTAGGCTCCCAGGCCAGCCAGCCCCAGCATTTT,CASSQDLGSQASQPQHF
NA,TRBV25-1,TRBJ2-3,TRBD2,TGTGCCAGTCAGGGACTAGCGACAACGGCGGCTACGCAGTATTTT,CASQGLATTAATQYF
NA,TRBV2,TRBJ1-1,NA,TGTGCCAGCATTGCTGGGGGGGCAAACACTGAAGCTTTCTTT,CASIAGGANTEAFF
NA,TRBV5-1,TRBJ2-7,NA,TGCGCCAGCAGCTTGGAGCGGGTAGGGAACGAGCAGTACTTC,CASSLERVGNEQYF
once,TRBV5-4,TRBJ1-1,NA,TGTGCCAGCAGCTTGACAGGAATGAACACTGAAGCTTTCTTT,CASSLTGMNTEAFF
NA,TRBV30,TRBJ2-7,NA,TGTGCCTGGAGTGCTCCGGCCACTTCCTACGAGCAGTACTTC,CAWSAPATSYEQYF
few,TRBV6-1,TRBJ1-6,TRBD1,TGTGCCAGCAGTGAAGCTGGACAGGGACGTTCACCCCTCCACTTT,CASSEAGQGRSPLHF